This T cell receptor beta chain was sequenced in a study of T cell repertoires in cytomegalovirus infection. General study findings and limits: What dominated the ex vivo response were HLA-C-restricted CMV-specific TCR beta clonotypes.

TCRdb itself ran the reads through MiXCR, one entry per CDR3 protein. The data hold about a million distinct CDR3 sequences, with less than 35% observed a single time. With regard to this clonotype: Antigen specificity is unknown.

Germline CDR1 is MNHEY and CDR2 is SMNVEV (reference sequence). The CDR3 totals 14 residues. The germline V and J ends were trimmed by 6 bases and 8 bases, with 16 bases remaining between them. The source of this sequence is a human donor in good health (CMV status not recorded). Some clones in this sample may be carry-over from other donors' samples. The sequencing here drew on cultured CD8+ T cells from PBMCs, taken from culture after CMV antigen stimulation. V and J are TRBV27 and TRBJ1-4; D remains ambiguous. CDR3 coding DNA: TGTGCCAGCAGCCCCGAGGTGTGGGCCGAAAAACTGTTTTTT. Translation gives CASSPEVWAEKLFF. Combining the CDR3 with reference TRBV27 and TRBJ1-4 gives the whole variable domain EAQVTQNPRYLITVTGKKLTVTCSQNMNHEYMSWYRQDPGLGLRQIYYSMNVEVTDKGDVPEGYKVSRKEKRNFPLILESPSPNQTSLYFCASSPEVWAEKLFFGSGTQLSVL.